This T cell receptor (beta chain) was identified in a study of CD8+ T cells in alopecia areata. Isolated RNA was reverse transcribed into cDNA used as the sequencing template. Generated by immunoSEQ multiplex PCR, the TCRdb table keeps only in-frame clones and is missing some. The sample includes some 170,000 clones, less than 75% of them seen just once. Regarding treatment: oral pan-JAK inhibitor, 5-10 mg twice daily. Investigators sorted PBMCs to obtain both CD4+ and CD8+ T cells. Study conclusions and caveats: In scalp and blood during tofacitinib, many expanded lesional clones persisted.

The V and J ends lost 6 bases and 0 bases respectively, with 9 bases between them. This CDR3 has 14 residues. Per germline, CDR1 LNHNV and CDR2 YYDKDF (reference sequence). Note on this clone: Antigen specificity is unknown.

The gene calls are TRBV15 and TRBJ1-5; weak D call: TRBD1 (5 bases). This material consisted of CD4+ T cells sorted from blood, taken at week 56, from a patient treated with tofacitinib. The origin of this receptor is a human donor with alopecia areata. CDR3 bases: TGTGCCACCAGGGACACTCTTAGCAATCAGCCCCAGCATTTT. Translated, it gives CATRDTLSNQPQHF.